The entry below gives a single T cell receptor (beta chain) sequence along with its context. Its antigen is currently unknown. RNA was isolated and reverse transcribed to cDNA, the sequencing template. TCRdb's table, derived via immunoSEQ multiplex PCR, lists solely in-frame clones and lacks some. The table includes 55,000 to 65,000 clones, about 40% detected once. The source of the sample is a study of CD8+ T cells in alopecia areata. Lesional scalp punch biopsies and peripheral blood were collected from alopecia areata patients. Using a FACSAria, the CD4+ and CD8+ T cells were sorted from the PBMCs. Study outcomes and limitations: Clonality in lesional scalp, especially alopecia totalis/universalis, exceeded that of normal scalp. Scalp sample sequencing also detects resident alphabeta T cells of normal skin.

Trimming cost V 5 bases and J 7 bases, with 18 bases left between them. The CDR3 sequence is 14 residues long. The germline gives CDR1 SNHLY, CDR2 FYNNEI. Specimen: NKG2D-low CD8+ T cells sorted from blood. The TCR was taken from a human donor with alopecia areata. The chain joins TRBV2 to TRBJ2-7, with a weak D call TRBD1 (5 bases). CDR3 sequence: CASSTHRAGREQYF. The CDR3 DNA reads TGTGCCAGCAGTACTCATCGGGCAGGGCGAGAGCAGTACTTC.